A selection of T cell receptor beta chains follows, all from one sample in a study of T-cell reconstitution after alpha-beta-depleted transplantation in children. TCRdb re-analysed the PCR reads in MiXCR, keeping a single row per CDR3 protein. The profile shows around 420,000 distinct CDR3 sequences, 15% to 20% of them singletons. The starting material was PBMCs, mostly from graft donor cells, obtained 360 days after TCRalphabeta/CD19-depleted stem cell transplant. These receptors came from a boy in the first two years of life who had a stem cell transplant for Wiskott-Aldrich syndrome, so the T cells may come from the graft donor. The CDR3 runs from the conserved cysteine through the conserved F or W.

v_call	j_call	cdr3_aa
TRBV15	TRBJ2-2	CATSNRLSGELFF
TRBV5-4	TRBJ2-2	CASSLAESGSEDYSTGELFF
TRBV3-1	TRBJ2-7	CASSQAPGPYYEQYF
TRBV2	TRBJ2-5	CASSVGRLQETQYF
TRBV18	TRBJ2-1	CASSLTPDSLSYNEQFF
TRBV12-3/TRBV12-4	TRBJ1-1	CASSTFGGGTEAFF
TRBV6-1	TRBJ2-1	CASMRTSGGDEQFF
TRBV7-9	TRBJ2-5	CASSLGFWETQYF
TRBV11-2	TRBJ2-7	CASSGGQGIYEQYF
TRBV18	TRBJ2-7	CASSTFDWSYEQYF
TRBV12-3/TRBV12-4	TRBJ2-6	CASSTWSGANVLTF
TRBV20-1	TRBJ2-1	CSAYRWGGPNEQFF
TRBV5-1	TRBJ2-5	CASSPTSGGARTQYF
TRBV29-1	TRBJ1-4	CSVERTVGEKLFF
TRBV5-4	TRBJ2-1	CASSSDSKEYNEQFF
TRBV11-2	TRBJ2-7	CASSLVVPRRPFLSSYEQYF
TRBV5-1	TRBJ1-1	CASSVQGLNTEAFF
TRBV6-1	TRBJ2-5	CASSLNRGPYQETQYF
TRBV5-6	TRBJ2-2	CASSLDANTGELFF
TRBV24-1	TRBJ2-3	CATSDFRAGRTDTQYF
TRBV5-1	TRBJ2-1	CASSSRRSGEQFF
TRBV10-2	TRBJ2-5	CASSERAGRKETQYF
TRBV6-1	TRBJ2-1	CASSEAGQYWNEQFF
TRBV5-1	TRBJ1-1	CASSLKDFKLAFF
TRBV4-1	TRBJ2-1	CASSQGWVSYNEQFF
TRBV2	TRBJ2-3	CASSMGQGKTDTQYF
TRBV5-6	TRBJ2-5	CASSRPSTGETQYF
TRBV5-1	TRBJ2-1	CASSLGLAGGPLNEQFF
TRBV20-1	TRBJ2-2	CSARDWRGGRTGELFF
TRBV29-1	TRBJ2-7	CSATLANEQYF
TRBV10-3	TRBJ2-2	CAIKERPGELFF
TRBV11-2	TRBJ2-3	CASSPLRGSRTDTQYF
TRBV20-1	TRBJ2-7	CSASLPGSYEQYF
TRBV4-1	TRBJ2-5	CASSQSYKETQYF
TRBV11-2	TRBJ1-1	CASSLKAGGNTEAFF
TRBV3-1	TRBJ1-3	CASSQGNTIYF
TRBV7-2	TRBJ2-1	CASSLVGRRGGLDEQFF